The rows below give T cell receptor beta chains drawn from one sample of a study of beta chain features in type 1 diabetes. Generated by immunoSEQ multiplex PCR, the TCRdb table keeps only in-frame clones and is missing some. This sample has about 360,000 clones, with roughly 13% found just once. The sample was naive CD4+ T cells from blood. Every receptor here comes from a man between 18 and 29 years old in good health. The CDR3 runs from the conserved cysteine through the conserved F or W. The D gene is left open where the match is weak. Size is omitted from some rows. Given values are once, few, many or a class for expanded clones.

abundance,v_gene,d_gene,j_gene,CDR3aa,CDR3nt
few,TRBV5-1,.,TRBJ2-5,CASSLGTSPTLRETQYF,TGCGCCAGCAGCTTAGGGACATCTCCAACGTTGAGGGAGACCCAGTACTTC
few,TRBV28,TRBD2,TRBJ2-7,CASIGTSGRASYEQYF,TGTGCCAGCATTGGGACTAGCGGGAGGGCCTCCTACGAGCAGTACTTC
.,TRBV7-8,TRBD1,TRBJ2-7,CASSVRDSYEQYF,TGTGCCAGCAGCGTCCGGGACAGCTACGAGCAGTACTTC
.,TRBV5-1,TRBD1,TRBJ2-7,CASSFLRDSSYEQYF,TGCGCCAGCAGCTTCCTCAGGGACAGCTCCTACGAGCAGTACTTC
.,TRBV15,TRBD1,TRBJ2-2,CATSSRRQGPTTGELFF,TGTGCCACCAGCAGTCGACGACAGGGACCGACCACCGGGGAGCTGTTTTTT
.,TRBV4-2,.,TRBJ1-4,CASSQDVTGADEKLFF,TGTGCCAGCAGCCAAGATGTTACAGGAGCCGATGAAAAACTGTTTTTT
.,TRBV28,TRBD1,TRBJ1-2,CASSPRVGGGYTF,TGTGCCAGCAGTCCTCGGGTAGGGGGCGGCTACACCTTC
few,TRBV9,.,TRBJ1-2,CASSVESWQNYGYTF,TGTGCCAGCAGCGTAGAGTCATGGCAGAACTATGGCTACACCTTC
.,TRBV28,.,TRBJ1-6,CASSLWAGHANSPLHF,TGTGCCAGCAGTTTATGGGCAGGGCACGCTAATTCACCCCTCCACTTT
.,TRBV9,TRBD1,TRBJ1-2,CASSAQGAYGYTF,TGTGCCAGCAGCGCACAGGGGGCCTATGGCTACACCTTC
few,TRBV14,TRBD2,TRBJ2-1,CASSQTRGGRYNEQFF,TGTGCCAGCAGCCAGACGCGGGGGGGAAGGTACAATGAGCAGTTCTTC
many,TRBV7-2,.,TRBJ1-1,CASSSRMAEAFF,TGTGCCAGCAGCTCTAGGATGGCTGAAGCTTTCTTT
few,TRBV18,TRBD1,TRBJ2-5,CASSDRTGGAETQYF,TGTGCCAGCTCAGACCGGACAGGGGGCGCGGAGACCCAGTACTTC
.,TRBV30,.,TRBJ1-1,CAWSVRQDLLEAFF,TGTGCCTGGAGTGTTCGACAGGACCTTCTTGAAGCTTTCTTT
.,TRBV5-4,.,TRBJ1-2,CASSRATGGPYGYTF,TGTGCCAGCAGCCGAGCGACGGGGGGCCCCTATGGCTACACCTTC
few,TRBV30,.,TRBJ1-6,CAWMRGLDSPLHF,TGTGCCTGGATGCGGGGTTTGGATTCACCCCTCCACTTT
.,TRBV4-3,TRBD2,TRBJ2-1,CASSQASGGADEQFF,TGCGCCAGCAGCCAAGCTAGCGGGGGGGCCGATGAGCAGTTCTTC
few,TRBV28,TRBD1,TRBJ2-5,CASSNRGKETQYF,TGTGCCAGCAGCAACAGGGGGAAAGAGACCCAGTACTTC
few,TRBV7-9,.,TRBJ1-2,CASSDARDYFF,TGTGCCAGCAGCGACGCCCGGGACTACTTCTTC
.,TRBV12-5,.,TRBJ2-1,CASGLDRAYNEQFF,TGTGCTAGTGGTTTGGACAGGGCCTACAATGAGCAGTTCTTC
few,TRBV19,.,TRBJ2-3,CASTPLGGADTQYF,TGTGCCAGTACCCCGTTAGGGGGAGCAGATACGCAGTATTTT
.,TRBV28,TRBD2,TRBJ2-3,CASRPPRLSGRATDTQYF,TGTGCCAGCAGACCTCCCCGACTTAGCGGGAGGGCCACAGATACGCAGTATTTT
.,TRBV2,.,TRBJ2-6,CASILSGANVLTF,TGTGCCAGCATTCTGTCTGGGGCCAACGTCCTGACTTTC
.,TRBV30,.,TRBJ2-1,CAWRRGVLNEQFF,TGTGCCTGGAGACGGGGAGTACTCAATGAGCAGTTCTTC
.,TRBV25-1,.,TRBJ1-2,CASSGGQSLNGYTF,TGTGCCAGCAGTGGGGGGCAGAGTCTCAATGGCTACACCTTC
once,TRBV19,TRBD1,TRBJ1-1,CASRGDRVGRAFF,TGTGCCAGTAGAGGGGACAGGGTCGGTCGAGCTTTCTTT
few,TRBV11-2,TRBD1,TRBJ2-2,CASSLRQGATGELFF,TGTGCCAGCAGCCTACGACAGGGGGCGACCGGGGAGCTGTTTTTT
.,TRBV29-1,.,TRBJ1-1,CSVVTGSWNTEAFF,TGCAGCGTCGTCACCGGGTCGTGGAACACTGAAGCTTTCTTT
.,TRBV7-2,TRBD1,TRBJ1-3,CASSPRTGSGNTIYF,TGTGCCAGCAGCCCGAGGACAGGCTCCGGAAACACCATATATTTT
.,TRBV10-3,.,TRBJ1-3,CAIRTGGNTIYF,TGTGCCATCAGAACCGGGGGAAACACCATATATTTT
few,TRBV7-2,TRBD2,TRBJ2-5,CASSLGLAGRGETQYF,TGTGCCAGCAGCTTAGGCCTAGCGGGTAGGGGAGAGACCCAGTACTTC
few,TRBV4-3,TRBD1,TRBJ1-4,CASSRRTGEGEKLFF,TGCGCCAGCAGCCGACGGACAGGGGAGGGCGAAAAACTGTTTTTT
few,TRBV18,TRBD2,TRBJ2-3,CASSPPSGVSTDTQYF,TGTGCCAGCTCACCACCTAGCGGGGTCAGCACAGATACGCAGTATTTT
.,TRBV29-1,.,TRBJ2-1,CSVELPTGFYNEQFF,TGCAGCGTTGAACTCCCGACAGGTTTCTACAATGAGCAGTTCTTC
few,TRBV7-9,TRBD1,TRBJ1-1,CASSSTRQGEAFF,TGTGCCAGCAGCTCTACCCGACAGGGTGAAGCTTTCTTT
.,TRBV19,TRBD1,TRBJ1-5,CASSIRGQGAQPQHF,TGTGCCAGTAGTATTCGGGGACAGGGGGCCCAGCCCCAGCATTTT
few,TRBV20-1,TRBD1,TRBJ1-1,CSARGTGRAFF,TGCAGTGCTAGAGGGACAGGGCGAGCTTTCTTT
.,TRBV4-3,TRBD1,TRBJ2-3,CASSHRTGLSTDTQYF,TGCGCCAGCAGCCATCGGACAGGGTTGAGCACAGATACGCAGTATTTT
.,TRBV4-3,.,TRBJ2-7,CASSPSVQGGYEQYF,TGCGCCAGCAGCCCAAGCGTGCAGGGTGGTTACGAGCAGTACTTC
few,TRBV7-9,.,TRBJ1-1,CASSYEQYTEAFF,TGTGCCAGCAGCTACGAACAATACACTGAAGCTTTCTTT
few,TRBV2,.,TRBJ2-7,CASSEVTSNEQYF,TGTGCCAGCAGTGAAGTGACTAGTAACGAGCAGTACTTC
few,TRBV29-1,TRBD1,TRBJ1-1,CSVDRGLNTEAFF,TGCAGCGTCGACAGGGGCTTGAACACTGAAGCTTTCTTT
.,TRBV7-8,TRBD1,TRBJ1-3,CASSSGQGWDTIYF,TGTGCCAGCAGCTCGGGACAGGGGTGGGACACCATATATTTT
few,TRBV30,.,TRBJ2-7,CAWSQQGYEQYF,TGTGCCTGGAGCCAACAGGGTTACGAGCAGTACTTC
.,TRBV18,TRBD1,TRBJ2-5,CASSPRTGPGETQYF,TGTGCCAGCTCACCAAGGACAGGGCCCGGGGAGACCCAGTACTTC
few,TRBV30,TRBD1,TRBJ1-5,CAWGIGQGDQPQHF,TGTGCCTGGGGAATAGGACAGGGGGATCAGCCCCAGCATTTT
.,TRBV4-3,TRBD2,TRBJ2-3,CASSHPGTSGGLTDTQYF,TGCGCCAGCAGCCATCCCGGGACTAGCGGGGGTCTCACAGATACGCAGTATTTT
.,TRBV28,.,TRBJ1-2,CASSPPGTQSYGYTF,TGTGCCAGCAGCCCTCCCGGGACACAAAGCTATGGCTACACCTTC
.,TRBV5-4,.,TRBJ1-3,CASSLGDSRTRSGNTIYF,TGTGCCAGCAGCTTGGGTGACAGCCGGACTAGATCTGGAAACACCATATATTTT
.,TRBV5-1,TRBD2,TRBJ2-5,CASSLGAGAYKETQYF,TGCGCCAGCAGCTTGGGAGCGGGGGCCTATAAAGAGACCCAGTACTTC
few,TRBV6-5,TRBD2,TRBJ2-1,CASSYRVRSRAGEWFF,TGTGCCAGCAGTTACCGGGTCCGTAGCCGAGCGGGAGAGTGGTTCTTC
.,TRBV28,TRBD1,TRBJ1-2,CASSLTGVGYTF,TGTGCCAGCAGCCTGACAGGGGTTGGCTACACCTTC
.,TRBV30,TRBD2,TRBJ2-2,CAWNLAGNTGELFF,TGTGCCTGGAACTTAGCGGGTAACACCGGGGAGCTGTTTTTT